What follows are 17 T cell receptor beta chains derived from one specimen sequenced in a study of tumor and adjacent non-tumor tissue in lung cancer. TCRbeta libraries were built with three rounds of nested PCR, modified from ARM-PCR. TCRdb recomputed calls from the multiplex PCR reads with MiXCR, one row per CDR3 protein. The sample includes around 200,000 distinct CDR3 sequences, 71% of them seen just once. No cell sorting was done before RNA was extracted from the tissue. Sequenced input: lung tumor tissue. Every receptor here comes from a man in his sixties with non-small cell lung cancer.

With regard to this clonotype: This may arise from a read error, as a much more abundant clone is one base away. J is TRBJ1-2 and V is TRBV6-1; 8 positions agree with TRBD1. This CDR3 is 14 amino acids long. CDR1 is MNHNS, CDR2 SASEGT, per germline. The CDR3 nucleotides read TGTGTCAGCAGCCAGACAGGGGACGACTATGGCTACACCTTC. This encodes CVSSQTGDDYGYTF.

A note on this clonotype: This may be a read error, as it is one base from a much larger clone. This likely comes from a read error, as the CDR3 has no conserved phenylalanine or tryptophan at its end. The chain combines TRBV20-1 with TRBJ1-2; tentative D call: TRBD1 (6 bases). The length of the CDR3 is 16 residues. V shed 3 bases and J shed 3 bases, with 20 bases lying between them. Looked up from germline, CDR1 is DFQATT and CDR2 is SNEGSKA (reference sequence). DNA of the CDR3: TGCAGTGCTAGTGAGGGCTACAGGGCGTCAGACTATGGCTACACCGTC. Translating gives CSASEGYRASDYGYTV.

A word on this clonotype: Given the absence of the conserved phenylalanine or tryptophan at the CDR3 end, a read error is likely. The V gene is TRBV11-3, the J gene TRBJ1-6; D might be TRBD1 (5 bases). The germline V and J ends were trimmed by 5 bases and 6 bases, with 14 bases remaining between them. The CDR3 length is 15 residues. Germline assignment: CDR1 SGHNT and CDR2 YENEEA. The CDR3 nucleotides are TGTGCCAGCAGCCCGTCAGGGCGGCTTAATTCACCCCTCCACATT. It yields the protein CASSPSGRLNSPLHI.

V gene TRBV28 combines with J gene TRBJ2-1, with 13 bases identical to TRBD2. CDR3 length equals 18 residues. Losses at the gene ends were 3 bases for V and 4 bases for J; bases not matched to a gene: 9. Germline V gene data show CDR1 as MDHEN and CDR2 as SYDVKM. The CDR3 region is CASSFGTSGVSFYNEQFF. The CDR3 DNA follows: TGTGCCAGCAGTTTCGGGACTAGCGGGGTATCTTTTTACAATGAGCAGTTCTTC.

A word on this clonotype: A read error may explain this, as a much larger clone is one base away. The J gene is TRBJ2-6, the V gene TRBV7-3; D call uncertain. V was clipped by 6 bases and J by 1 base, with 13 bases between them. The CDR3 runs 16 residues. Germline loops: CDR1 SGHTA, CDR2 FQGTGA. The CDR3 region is CASRPNGESGANVLTF. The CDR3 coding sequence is TGTGCCAGCAGGCCCAACGGAGAGTCTGGGGCCAACGTCCTGACTTTC. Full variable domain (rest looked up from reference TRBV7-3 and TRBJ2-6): GAGVSQTPSNKVTEKGKYVELRCDPISGHTALYWYRQSLGQGPEFLIYFQGTGAADDSGLPNDRFFAVRPEGSVSTLKIQRTERGDSAVYLCASRPNGESGANVLTFGAGSRLTVL.

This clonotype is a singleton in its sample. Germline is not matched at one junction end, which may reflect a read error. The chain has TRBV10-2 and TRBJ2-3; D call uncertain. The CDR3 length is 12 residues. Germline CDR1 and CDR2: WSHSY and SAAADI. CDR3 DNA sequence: TGCGCCAGCAGTGTGAGCACAGATACGCAGATTTTT. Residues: CASSVSTDTQIF.

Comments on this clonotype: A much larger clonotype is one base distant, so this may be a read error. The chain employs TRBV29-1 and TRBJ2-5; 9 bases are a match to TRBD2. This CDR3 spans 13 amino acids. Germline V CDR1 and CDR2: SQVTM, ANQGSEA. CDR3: CSGKGLAQETRYF. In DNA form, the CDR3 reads TGCAGCGGGAAAGGACTAGCGCAAGAGACCCGGTACTTC.

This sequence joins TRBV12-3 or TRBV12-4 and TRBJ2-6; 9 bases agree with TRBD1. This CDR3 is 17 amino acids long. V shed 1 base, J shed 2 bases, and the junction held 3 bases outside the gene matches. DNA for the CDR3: TGTGCCAGCAGTTTAGGGACAGGGGTGGCTGGGGCCAACGTCCTGACTTTC. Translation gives CASSLGTGVAGANVLTF.

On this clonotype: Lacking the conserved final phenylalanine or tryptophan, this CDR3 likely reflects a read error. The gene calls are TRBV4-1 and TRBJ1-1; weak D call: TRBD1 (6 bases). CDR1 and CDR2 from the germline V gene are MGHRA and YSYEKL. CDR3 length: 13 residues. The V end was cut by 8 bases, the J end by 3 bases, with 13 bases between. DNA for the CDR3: TGCGCCAGCGGGCGTGAGGGGGACACTGAAGCTTTCCTT. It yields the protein CASGREGDTEAFL.

The CDR3 region is CSVGGEKLADCVQYF. The DNA for the CDR3 is TGCAGTGTCGGAGGGGAGAAGCTAGCGGACTGCGTGCAGTACTTC. The chain combines TRBV20-1 with TRBJ2-7, with 7 bases fitting TRBD2. V shed 7 bases and J 9 bases; nucleotides not matched to a gene: 21. The CDR3 length is 15 residues. Germline V lookup: CDR1 DFQATT, CDR2 SNEGSKA (reference sequence).

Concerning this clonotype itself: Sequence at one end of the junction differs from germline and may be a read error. CDR3 coding DNA: TGTGCCAGCAAAACAGGCTGGGGGTATAGCGATCAGCCCCAGCATTTT. This sequence encodes CASKTGWGYSDQPQHF. V is TRBV6-2 or TRBV6-3 and J is TRBJ1-5; weak D call: TRBD1 (5 bases). In germline, CDR1 is MNHEY, CDR2 SVGEGT. The CDR3 extends over 16 amino acids.

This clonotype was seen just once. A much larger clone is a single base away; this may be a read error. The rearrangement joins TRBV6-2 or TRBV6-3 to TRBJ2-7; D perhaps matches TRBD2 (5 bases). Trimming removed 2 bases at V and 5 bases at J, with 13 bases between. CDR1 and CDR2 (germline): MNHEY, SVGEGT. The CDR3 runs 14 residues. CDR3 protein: CASSYRGLGHEQYF. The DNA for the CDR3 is TGTGCCAGCAGTTACCGAGGACTGGGCCACGAGCAGTACTTC.

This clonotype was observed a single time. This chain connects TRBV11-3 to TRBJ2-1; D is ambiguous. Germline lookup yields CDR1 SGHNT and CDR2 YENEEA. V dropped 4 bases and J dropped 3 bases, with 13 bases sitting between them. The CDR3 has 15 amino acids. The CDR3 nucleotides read TGTGCCAGCAGCTCCCTAGAGATCTTCTACAATGAGCAGTTCTTC. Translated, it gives CASSSLEIFYNEQFF.

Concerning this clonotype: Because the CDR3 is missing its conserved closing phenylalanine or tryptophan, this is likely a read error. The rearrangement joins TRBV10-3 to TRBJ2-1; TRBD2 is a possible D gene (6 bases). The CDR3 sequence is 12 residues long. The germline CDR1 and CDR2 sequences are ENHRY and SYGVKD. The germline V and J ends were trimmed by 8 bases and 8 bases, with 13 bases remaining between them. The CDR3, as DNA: TGTGCCATCCTAAGGGAGGATGATGAGCAGTTCTCC. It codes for CAILREDDEQFS.

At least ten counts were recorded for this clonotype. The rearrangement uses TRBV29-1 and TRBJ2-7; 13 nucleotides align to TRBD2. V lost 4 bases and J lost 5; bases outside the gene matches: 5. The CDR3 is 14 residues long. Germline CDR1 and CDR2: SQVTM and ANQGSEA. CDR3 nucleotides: TGCAGCGTTGGCGCCGGGACTAGCGGGAACGAGCAGTACTTC. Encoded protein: CSVGAGTSGNEQYF.

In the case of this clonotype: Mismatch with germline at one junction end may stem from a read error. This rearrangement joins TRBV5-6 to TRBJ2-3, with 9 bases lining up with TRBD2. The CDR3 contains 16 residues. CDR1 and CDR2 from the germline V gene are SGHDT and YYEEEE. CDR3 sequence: CASSTEPSGGPDMQYF. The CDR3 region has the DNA TGTGCCAGCAGCACGGAGCCCAGCGGGGGGCCAGATATGCAGTATTTT. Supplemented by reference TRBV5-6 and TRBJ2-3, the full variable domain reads DAGVTQSPTHLIKTRGQQVTLRCSPKSGHDTVSWYQQALGQGPQFIFQYYEEEERQRGNFPDRFSGHQFPNYSSELNVNALLLGDSALYLCASSTEPSGGPDMQYFGPGTRLTVL.

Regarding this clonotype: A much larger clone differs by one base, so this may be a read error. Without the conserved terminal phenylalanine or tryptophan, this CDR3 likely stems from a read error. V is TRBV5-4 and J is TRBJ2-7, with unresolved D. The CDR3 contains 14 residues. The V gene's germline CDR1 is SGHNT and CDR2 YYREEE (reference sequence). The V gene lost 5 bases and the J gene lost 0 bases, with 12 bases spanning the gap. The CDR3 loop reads CASSSRGDSYEQYL. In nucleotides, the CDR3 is TGTGCCAGCAGTTCCCGAGGAGACTCCTACGAGCAGTACTTA.